This T cell receptor beta chain was profiled in a study of blood T cell repertoires in COVID-19. TCRdb's table, derived via immunoSEQ multiplex PCR, lists solely in-frame clones and lacks some. Here the sample spans approximately 200,000 clones, approximately 85% being singletons. This clone has more than one count but fewer than ten. The germline V gene encodes CDR1 MNHEY and CDR2 SMNVEV (reference sequence). The V end lost 1 base, the J end lost 0 bases, and 13 bases lay between the germline ends. The CDR3 totals 17 residues. The sequencing sample was made of peripheral blood. This clonotype originated in a man aged 45-65 years who had recovered from COVID-19. V gene TRBV27 combines with J gene TRBJ1-5, with D possibly matching TRBD1 (6 bases). This CDR3 reads CASSLYGTPYSNQPQHF. CDR3 DNA: TGTGCCAGCAGTTTATACGGGACACCTTATAGCAATCAGCCCCAGCATTTT.